The 27 T cell receptor beta chains presented below share a single source sample, sequenced in a study of sequential checkpoint blockade in melanoma. Regarding treatment: randomized to nivolumab then ipilimumab (arm A) or the reverse (arm B). Clones were sequenced by immunoSEQ multiplex PCR, and TCRdb holds only the in-frame ones, with some missing. The data contain some 11,000 clones, about 81% of them seen just once; the ten biggest clones take up roughly 10%. The sequencing used CD8+ T cells sorted from blood (inferred from file names), collected from a patient given nivolumab and ipilimumab in sequence. The receptors stem from a human donor with melanoma.

This clone appeared a few times. This rearrangement joins TRBV13 to TRBJ2-2; D is perhaps TRBD1 (7 bases). The length of the CDR3 is 13 residues. The germline CDR1 and CDR2 sequences are PRHDT and FYEKMQ (reference sequence). The V and J ends lost 5 bases and 6 bases respectively, with 10 bases between them. DNA of the CDR3: TGTGCCAGCAGCCCCAGGGGGGCCGGGGAGCTGTTTTTT. It translates to CASSPRGAGELFF.

This chain connects TRBV11-3 to TRBJ2-7; D is possibly TRBD1 (6 bases). This CDR3 comprises 13 residues. CDR1 and CDR2 (germline): SGHNT, YENEEA. V dropped 5 bases and J dropped 3 bases, with 11 bases sitting between them. DNA for the CDR3: TGTGCCAGCAGCCGGGACACTAACTACGAGCAGTACTTC. Its protein product is CASSRDTNYEQYF.

This chain connects TRBV19 to TRBJ2-3; D is unclear. CDR1 is LNHDA and CDR2 is SQIVND in the germline V gene (reference sequence). Trimming removed 0 bases at V and 5 bases at J, with 3 bases between. The CDR3 loop spans 12 amino acids. CDR3 region: CASSIDLDTQYF. The CDR3 DNA sequence: TGTGCCAGTAGTATAGACTTAGATACGCAGTATTTT.

This chain uses TRBV18 with TRBJ1-5; 8 nucleotides match TRBD1. CDR1 is KGHSH and CDR2 is LQKENI in the germline V gene. J gave up 3 bases and V 6 bases, and 1 base lay outside the gene matches. CDR3 length: 13 amino acids. CDR3 protein: CASSDRANQPQHF. The CDR3 bases are TGTGCCAGCTCGGACAGGGCCAATCAGCCCCAGCATTTT. The complete variable domain, with remaining parts taken from reference TRBV18 and TRBJ1-5, reads NAGVMQNPRHLVRRRGQEARLRCSPMKGHSHVYWYRQLPEEGLKFMVYLQKENIIDESGMPKERFSAEFPKEGPSILRIQQVVRGDSAAYFCASSDRANQPQHFGDGTRLSIL.

This chain links TRBV7-2 with TRBJ2-3; maybe TRBD2 (6 bases). Between the trimmed V and J ends, which lost 5 bases and 4 bases, there was a span of 19 bases. Germline V gene sequence: CDR1 SGHTA, CDR2 FQGNSA. The CDR3 spans 16 residues. The CDR3 coding sequence is TGTGCCAGCAGCCATAGCGGCCTAGGGTTCCCAGATACGCAGTATTTT. The encoded protein is CASSHSGLGFPDTQYF.

The J gene is TRBJ1-1, the V gene TRBV19; 7 bases line up with TRBD1. Germline-derived CDR1 and CDR2 are LNHDA and SQIVND (reference sequence). V lost 2 bases and J lost 6; bases outside the gene matches: 0. The CDR3 spans 12 residues. The CDR3 region has the DNA TGTGCCAGTAGTATACAGGGGGCTGAAGCTTTCTTT. Translation: CASSIQGAEAFF. Using reference TRBV19 and TRBJ1-1 for the parts outside the CDR3, the full variable domain is DGGITQSPKYLFRKEGQNVTLSCEQNLNHDAMYWYRQDPGQGLRLIYYSQIVNDFQKGDIAEGYSVSREKKESFPLTVTSAQKNPTAFYLCASSIQGAEAFFGQGTRLTVV.

The gene calls are TRBV28 and TRBJ2-7, with 8 bases lining up with TRBD1. With 5 bases clipped from V and 3 bases from J, the junction kept 3 bases outside the gene matches. Germline lookup yields CDR1 MDHEN and CDR2 SYDVKM. The CDR3 totals 13 residues. This CDR3 reads CASSRDRYYEQYF. The DNA for the CDR3 is TGTGCCAGCAGTAGGGACAGGTACTACGAGCAGTACTTC.

This rearrangement joins TRBV4-1 to TRBJ2-2; TRBD2 aligns across 8 bases. Germline loops: CDR1 MGHRA, CDR2 YSYEKL. V was clipped by 3 bases and J by 4 bases; unmatched bases: 10. This CDR3 spans 17 amino acids. The CDR3 sequence is CASSHFPGTSSTGELFF. As DNA, the CDR3 is TGCGCCAGCAGCCACTTCCCCGGGACTAGTTCCACCGGGGAGCTGTTTTTT.

This clone was seen a few times. This chain links TRBV28 with TRBJ1-5; perhaps TRBD1 as D (6 bases). The CDR3 sequence is 19 residues long. Germline V gene lookup returns CDR1 MDHEN and CDR2 SYDVKM. V was clipped by 4 bases and J by 0 bases, with 22 bases between them. This CDR3 reads CASSSSWGYTGNSNQPQHF. In DNA, the CDR3 is TGTGCCAGCAGTTCCAGTTGGGGCTATACAGGGAATAGCAATCAGCCCCAGCATTTT.

The V and J genes are TRBV6-6 and TRBJ2-7; D uncertain. This CDR3 comprises 14 residues. V lost 1 base and J lost 5, with 12 bases in between. Germline V gene data show CDR1 as MNHNY and CDR2 as SVGAGI (reference sequence). The CDR3, as DNA: TGTGCCAGCAGTTACTGGGCTCAGACCCACGAGCAGTACTTC. This codes for CASSYWAQTHEQYF.

This clone was seen a few times. The chain links TRBV30 to TRBJ2-1, with D maybe TRBD2 (5 bases). V lost 2 bases and J 6 bases, leaving 11 bases between the germline ends. The germline V gene encodes CDR1 GTSNPN and CDR2 SVGIG (reference sequence). This CDR3 spans 13 amino acids. Here the CDR3 DNA reads TGTGCCTGGAGTCACGGACTCGGCAATGAGCAGTTCTTC. Encoded protein: CAWSHGLGNEQFF.

This chain uses TRBV19 with TRBJ1-2, with 7 bases matching TRBD1. V lost 0 bases to trimming and J lost 8 bases; unmatched junction nucleotides: 9. CDR3 length equals 15 residues. CDR1 is LNHDA and CDR2 is SQIVND in the germline V gene (reference sequence). The CDR3 reads CASSIDHRGSEGYTF. The CDR3 DNA sequence: TGTGCCAGTAGTATAGACCACAGGGGATCGGAGGGCTACACCTTC.

The V gene is TRBV9, the J gene TRBJ1-1, with 9 nucleotides matching TRBD1. Germline values: CDR1 SGDLS, CDR2 YYNGEE. With V trimmed by 7 bases and J by 3 bases, 7 bases remained unmatched. The CDR3 has 14 amino acids. The CDR3 sequence is CASRGTGSDTEAFF. The CDR3 DNA reads as TGTGCCAGCCGGGGGACAGGGAGTGACACTGAAGCTTTCTTT. Filled out from reference TRBV9 and TRBJ1-1, the complete variable domain reads DSGVTQTPKHLITATGQRVTLRCSPRSGDLSVYWYQQSLDQGLQFLIQYYNGEERAKGNILERFSAQQFPDLHSELNLSSLELGDSALYFCASRGTGSDTEAFFGQGTRLTVV.

This clone appeared a few times. This chain uses TRBV7-9 with TRBJ1-3; TRBD1 is a possible D gene (6 bases). V lost 5 bases to trimming and J lost 0 bases, with 11 bases between them. The CDR3 is 15 amino acids. Germline V CDR1 and CDR2: SEHNR, FQNEAQ (reference sequence). This chain's CDR3 is CASSPTQGSGNTIYF. The CDR3 nucleotides are TGTGCCAGCAGCCCAACACAGGGCTCTGGAAACACCATATATTTT.

The chain recombines TRBV29-1 with TRBJ1-2; D ambiguous. Trimming removed 2 bases from V and 4 bases from J, with 14 bases in between. The CDR3 extends over 14 amino acids. CDR1 and CDR2 (germline): SQVTM, ANQGSEA. This CDR3 reads CSVEMVGEGYGYTF. The CDR3 DNA reads TGCAGCGTTGAAATGGTAGGAGAAGGCTATGGCTACACCTTC.

The chain uses TRBV6-5 and TRBJ2-7; 7 bases map to TRBD1. With V trimmed by 6 bases and J by 2 bases, 4 bases remained unmatched. CDR1 and CDR2 (germline): MNHEY, SVGAGI. The CDR3 is made up of 13 amino acids. The CDR3 sequence: CASSADRPYEQYF. CDR3 coding DNA: TGTGCCAGCAGCGCGGACAGGCCCTACGAGCAGTACTTC.

The V call is TRBV6-1, the J call TRBJ1-1; D perhaps matches TRBD1 (6 bases). V was trimmed by 6 bases and J by 1 base, leaving 12 bases between them. The CDR3 is 14 amino acids. Germline V gives CDR1 MNHNS, CDR2 SASEGT. The CDR3 loop reads CASSQGHQNTEAFF. In DNA form, the CDR3 reads TGTGCCAGCAGCCAGGGACACCAGAACACTGAAGCTTTCTTT.

The J gene is TRBJ1-2, the V gene TRBV7-8, with 11 bases fitting TRBD1. The J segment lost 0 bases and the V segment lost 5 bases, leaving 5 bases of the junction unmatched. Germline values: CDR1 SGHVS, CDR2 FQNEAQ. The CDR3 is 16 residues long. The CDR3 spells CASSLRTGGSNYGYTF. CDR3 coding DNA: TGTGCCAGCAGCCTCCGGACAGGGGGCTCTAACTATGGCTACACCTTC.

The chain carries TRBV11-2 and TRBJ1-2; no firm D call. Germline loops: CDR1 SGHAT, CDR2 FQNNGV. The CDR3 runs to 11 residues. Trimming removed 1 base at V and 6 bases at J, with 3 bases between. This CDR3 reads CASSLVDGYTF. CDR3 nucleotide sequence: TGTGCCAGCAGCTTAGTAGATGGCTACACCTTC. Full variable domain (remainder filled in from reference TRBV11-2 and TRBJ1-2): EAGVAQSPRYKIIEKRQSVAFWCNPISGHATLYWYQQILGQGPKLLIQFQNNGVVDDSQLPKDRFSAERLKGVDSTLKIQPAKLEDSAVYLCASSLVDGYTFGSGTRLTVV.

This rearrangement joins TRBV9 to TRBJ2-2; TRBD1 matches at 7 bases. V shed 3 bases and J 4 bases; nucleotides not matched to a gene: 6. This CDR3 region has 15 residues. Germline V lookup: CDR1 SGDLS, CDR2 YYNGEE. CDR3 loop: CASSAEQGITGELFF. Written as DNA, the CDR3 is TGTGCCAGCAGCGCCGAACAGGGGATCACCGGGGAGCTGTTTTTT.

This chain uses TRBV7-9 with TRBJ1-1, with 10 bases matching TRBD1. The V gene's germline CDR1 is SEHNR and CDR2 FQNEAQ (reference sequence). The CDR3 runs to 18 residues. V shed 2 bases and J 0 bases; nucleotides not matched to a gene: 9. CDR3 protein: CASSLPDRGPLMNTEAFF. CDR3 DNA sequence: TGTGCCAGCAGCTTACCCGACAGGGGGCCTCTCATGAACACTGAAGCTTTCTTT.

V and J are TRBV6-5 and TRBJ2-1; TRBD1 agrees at 10 bases. CDR3 length equals 15 residues. The germline gives CDR1 MNHEY, CDR2 SVGAGI. The ends lost 4 bases at V and 8 bases at J; junction bases unmatched: 8. The CDR3: CASSSSGTGVDEQFF. DNA for the CDR3: TGTGCCAGCAGTTCGTCCGGGACAGGGGTGGATGAGCAGTTCTTC.

This chain links TRBV7-9 with TRBJ1-1; TRBD1 might be the D (6 bases). The CDR3 length is 14 residues. V was clipped by 8 bases and J by 6 bases, with 19 bases between them. CDR1 and CDR2 (germline): SEHNR, FQNEAQ (reference sequence). The CDR3, as DNA: TGTGCCAGCCGCGCCAGGGGCGGTGAGGCTGAAGCTTTCTTT. This translates into CASRARGGEAEAFF.

V and J are TRBV5-6 and TRBJ2-1, with 8 nucleotides matching TRBD2. From germline, CDR1 is SGHDT and CDR2 YYEEEE. V lost 4 bases to trimming and J lost 1 base; unmatched junction nucleotides: 1. The CDR3 runs to 14 residues. This CDR3 is CASSRGGSYNEQFF. The DNA of the CDR3 is TGTGCCAGCAGCCGGGGGGGGTCCTACAATGAGCAGTTCTTC.

The V gene is TRBV29-1, the J gene TRBJ2-5; 13 positions match TRBD2. The trim removed 6 bases at V and 3 bases at J, leaving 4 bases unmatched. Germline-derived CDR1 and CDR2 are SQVTM and ANQGSEA. The length of the CDR3 is 14 residues. The CDR3 nucleotides are TGCAGCGTCGCCACTAGCGGGGGGGAAGAGACCCAGTACTTC. It is translated as CSVATSGGEETQYF.

The rearrangement links TRBV19 to TRBJ2-4; 8 bases fit TRBD1. The junction had 5 bases not matched to a gene; V was cut back by 4 bases and J by 0 bases. The CDR3 has 16 amino acids. Germline V gene sequence: CDR1 LNHDA, CDR2 SQIVND (reference sequence). For the CDR3, the DNA is TGTGCCAGTAGTAGGGGACAGGCGGTAGCCAAAAACATTCAGTACTTC. Residues: CASSRGQAVAKNIQYF.

V is TRBV7-9 and J is TRBJ1-1; no clear D gene. Between the trimmed V and J ends, which lost 2 bases and 6 bases, there was a span of 7 bases. Germline V gene lookup returns CDR1 SEHNR and CDR2 FQNEAQ (reference sequence). CDR3 length equals 12 residues. The CDR3 sequence: CASSLRVPEAFF. The CDR3 coding sequence is TGTGCCAGCAGCTTAAGAGTCCCTGAAGCTTTCTTT.